This T cell receptor beta chain emerged from a study of blood T cell repertoires in COVID-19. Only in-frame clones appear in the TCRdb table, and some are missing; sequencing was by immunoSEQ multiplex PCR. The sample includes tens of thousands of clones, approximately 90% of them seen just once. The CDR3 consists of 13 residues. Trimming took off 0 bases at V and 4 bases at J, with 9 bases between the two ends. Germline CDR1 SQVTM, CDR2 ANQGSEA. This rearrangement joins TRBV29-1 to TRBJ1-2, with no clear D. The sequenced sample was peripheral blood. This sequence was found in a human donor with active COVID-19. The donor label of this sample is uncertain. CDR3: CSVEDPLSYGYTF. The CDR3, as DNA: TGCAGCGTTGAAGATCCTCTTAGCTATGGCTACACCTTC.